This T cell receptor (beta chain) was captured by sequencing in a study of neoadjuvant anti-PD-1 for oral cavity cancer (dated by TCRdb to about 2021). Study-level background: Before undergoing curative-intent surgical resection, most patients got three to four biweekly nivolumab doses at 3 mg/kg. Patients without progression received a fourth nivolumab dose around day 43 and underwent definitive surgical resection on days 50-56. Under RECIST 1.1, patients with complete response, partial response or stable disease were classed as responders, and patients with progression were classed as non-responders. There were 12 patients in the parent correlative cohort, and the response rate was roughly 34%. On the study overall, not on this receptor specifically: After neoadjuvant nivolumab, non-responders showed significantly higher T cell clonality (Gini index) in PBMCs than responders did. Only a few patients per response group were included in the TCR analyses, and larger cohorts for validation were called for by the authors. Higher pretreatment blood TCRbeta clonality and lower post-treatment tumor TCRbeta clonality were correlated with higher pretreatment blood Treg/Th17 ratios.

For deep sequencing, each PBMC sample was run in six replicates, with libraries mostly built from about 510 ng of input genomic DNA. TCRbeta libraries were prepared with the immunoSEQ hsTCRbeta kit according to the manufacturer's instructions. Sequencing of the completed libraries took place using an Illumina NovaSeq 6000 S4 flow cell after they had been pooled to about 3 nM. In the paper's pipeline: The immunoSEQ Analyzer was used for raw data preprocessing and quality control. The analysis was restricted to productive rearrangements, with each unique CDR3 amino acid sequence defining a clonotype. Using the R package tcR, the researchers computed the Gini-Simpson index as their estimate of repertoire clonality. Student's t test was used to compare Gini indices, while Pearson correlation assessed associations with tumor size change. Imported from immuneACCESS, the table was reduced by TCRdb to in-frame sequences with V and J called. These copies leave out some clones; in studies compared against another copy, an unresolved V gene accounts for under half, and the cause of the remainder is not known. V, J and clone size were drawn from that table, and D and trimming were deduced from the DNA. Across this sample there are around 8,000 clones, with 65% to 75% seen only once. 2.5% to 3.5% of the sample goes to the ten largest clones.

With respect to this clone: It has no known antigen specificity. A junction end diverges from the germline sequence, so it may reflect a read error.

Reading the label with the study, this specimen's time point is: after neoadjuvant nivolumab, at surgical resection. The patients had newly diagnosed stage II-IVA oral cavity squamous cell carcinoma and had not received any prior systemic or radiation treatment. The cohort consisted of patients with HPV-negative, locally advanced oral cavity squamous cell carcinoma. Peripheral blood mononuclear cells were analyzed directly and were not maintained or expanded in culture. Samples were obtained from a longitudinal correlative study of a single-arm phase II trial of neoadjuvant nivolumab in oral cavity squamous cell carcinoma. Subject-matched pre- and post-treatment PBMCs and tumors from three responders and three non-responders were subjected to genomic DNA-based TCRbeta sequencing. Peripheral blood mononuclear cells were collected before nivolumab treatment and again after treatment, at the time of surgery. Genomic DNA was isolated from PBMCs using the Maxwell RSC DNA from Cells kit.

Its CDR3 holds 14 amino acids, cysteine through phenylalanine. The only DNA kept is the CDR3, 42 bases in frame from the first base. The germline V gene provides CDR1 SNHLY and CDR2 FYNNEI. This chain joins TRBV2 to TRBJ2-5; TRBD1 matches 9 bases in the middle. The source material was PBMCs, sampled after nivolumab (anti-PD-1) treatment. The source of this sequence is a person aged 40 to 85 with oral cavity squamous cell carcinoma. Read as DNA, the sequence is TGTGCCAGCAGAACACAGGGGGCGCAAGGGACCCAGTACTTC. Its amino acids are CASRTQGAQGTQYF. Full variable domain (CDR3 extended with the reference TRBV2 and TRBJ2-5 proteins): EPEVTQTPSHQVTQMGQEVILRCVPISNHLYFYWYRQILGQKVEFLVSFYNNEISEKSEIFDDQFSVERPDGSNFTLKIRSTKLEDSAMYFCASRTQGAQGTQYFGPGTRLLVL.